What follows are 27 T cell receptor beta chains derived from one specimen sequenced in a study of blood T cells in healthy people across ages. The authors ran a second PCR of about 7 to 11 cycles using a sample-barcoded 5' primer and a J-beta primer mix. TCRdb called the 5' RACE reads again in MiXCR, with one record for every CDR3 protein. This sample has about 1 million distinct CDR3 sequences, with under 30% found just once. These data were likewise used in another study, on T cells of mothers and their children.

Material: blood. The origin of the receptors is a girl aged 2 to 10 in good health.

Comment on this clonotype: Compared with germline, one end of the junction differs, possibly owing to a read error. J is TRBJ1-1 and V is TRBV10-3, with D hard to call. The CDR3 sequence is 14 residues long. The germline V gene encodes CDR1 ENHRY and CDR2 SYGVKD. The DNA of the CDR3 is TGTACCATCAGTGAGTTAGACCAGAACACTGAAGCTTTCTTT. Protein product: CTISELDQNTEAFF.

This clonotype has only a few counts. V and J are TRBV29-1 and TRBJ1-2; 9 bases are shared with TRBD1. V shed 5 bases, J shed 0 bases, and the junction held 16 bases outside the gene matches. Germline V gives CDR1 SQVTM, CDR2 ANQGSEA. CDR3 size: 18 residues. CDR3 DNA sequence: TGCAGCGTTAAATACAGTCCTAGCGGACAGGGGACTAACTATGGCTACACCTTC. It translates to CSVKYSPSGQGTNYGYTF.

This clonotype came up a few times. The rearrangement links TRBV7-6 to TRBJ1-2; 7 nucleotides agree with TRBD1. CDR3 length equals 16 residues. V lost 5 bases to trimming and J lost 4 bases; unmatched junction nucleotides: 13. Germline CDR1 reads SGHVS; CDR2 reads FNYEAQ. The CDR3 DNA is TGTGCCAGCAGCCCCTCCGGGACAGACTTCTTCTATGGCTACACCTTC. Encoded protein: CASSPSGTDFFYGYTF.

This clonotype was detected only a few times. The chain has TRBV28 and TRBJ2-7, with D maybe TRBD1 (5 bases). V shed 8 bases and J shed 3 bases, with 11 bases lying between them. The CDR3 runs to 12 residues. Germline V lookup: CDR1 MDHEN, CDR2 SYDVKM. The CDR3 sequence is CASSAGFYEQYF. CDR3 bases: TGTGCCAGCTCGGCAGGGTTCTACGAGCAGTACTTC.

Comment on this clonotype: A much larger clone differs by one base, so this may be a read error. The chain uses TRBV12-3 or TRBV12-4 and TRBJ2-3, with unresolved D. CDR3 size: 12 residues. The V and J ends lost 4 bases and 5 bases respectively, with 7 bases between them. The CDR3 DNA follows: TGTGCCAGCAGTTCCTTCATAGATACGCAGTATTTT. Translated: CASSSFIDTQYF.

This clonotype showed up many times. The rearrangement uses TRBV3-1 and TRBJ2-1; D is ambiguous. Between the trimmed V and J ends, which lost 4 bases and 6 bases, there was a span of 7 bases. CDR1 and CDR2 (germline): LGHDT, YNNKEL (reference sequence). The CDR3 is 12 residues long. CDR3 nucleotides: TGTGCCAGCAGCCCTAGGGTCAATGAGCAGTTCTTC. It encodes CASSPRVNEQFF.

This clonotype was recorded a few times. The chain combines TRBV29-1 with TRBJ2-3; possibly TRBD1 for D (5 bases). Trimming took off 3 bases at V and 5 bases at J, with 21 bases between the two ends. Germline values: CDR1 SQVTM, CDR2 ANQGSEA. This CDR3 has 16 amino acids. The chain's CDR3 is CSVDSPQGTRLDTQYF. The CDR3 DNA is TGCAGCGTTGATTCCCCCCAGGGAACCAGATTAGATACGCAGTATTTT.

This clonotype was seen only a few times. This chain joins TRBV6-5 and TRBJ2-7; TRBD1 matches at 7 bases. This CDR3 contains 15 residues. The germline gives CDR1 MNHEY, CDR2 SVGAGI. V trimming: 6 bases; J trimming: 0 bases; junction bases outside the gene matches: 8. CDR3 residues: CASRPGQLTSYEQYF. CDR3 DNA: TGTGCCAGCAGGCCGGGACAGTTAACCTCCTACGAGCAGTACTTC.

This clonotype has a handful of counts. The CDR3 region is CASSWPGGFGANVLTF. The DNA of the CDR3 is TGTGCCAGCAGTTGGCCTGGGGGGTTCGGGGCCAACGTCCTGACTTTC. This chain connects TRBV28 to TRBJ2-6; D may be TRBD2 (6 bases). CDR1 and CDR2 from the germline V gene are MDHEN and SYDVKM. The CDR3 consists of 16 residues. The V end lost 4 bases, the J end lost 4 bases, and 14 bases lay between the germline ends.

This clonotype was detected once. This chain connects TRBV5-6 to TRBJ1-1; tentative D call: TRBD1 (5 bases). Germline CDR1 and CDR2: SGHDT and YYEEEE. The V end lost 0 bases, the J end lost 0 bases, and 9 bases lay between the germline ends. The CDR3 is made up of 15 amino acids. In DNA form, the CDR3 reads TGTGCCAGCAGCTTGGATAAGGGGTTGAACACTGAAGCTTTCTTT. It yields the protein CASSLDKGLNTEAFF.

V usage is TRBV4-1 and J usage is TRBJ2-7; 10 positions agree with TRBD1. The J call may be mistaken, given a closer DNA end match to TRBJ2-1. Germline assignment: CDR1 MGHRA and CDR2 YSYEKL. The length of the CDR3 is 15 residues. CDR3 bases: TGCGCCAGCAGCCGACCAGGACAGGGGGGCAATGAGCAGTTCTTC. This codes for CASSRPGQGGNEQFF.

The J gene is TRBJ2-2, the V gene TRBV29-1; D uncertain. The germline V gene has CDR1 SQVTM and CDR2 ANQGSEA. V lost 3 bases and J 3 bases, leaving 5 bases between the germline ends. The CDR3 extends over 12 amino acids. For the CDR3, the DNA is TGCAGCGTTGATTGGTACACCGGGGAGCTGTTTTTT. It yields the protein CSVDWYTGELFF.

This clonotype has more than one count but fewer than ten. This chain uses TRBV4-1 with TRBJ2-7; D is perhaps TRBD1 or TRBD2 (5 bases each). V was pared by 5 bases and J by 1 base, with 12 bases between. Germline assignment: CDR1 MGHRA and CDR2 YSYEKL. CDR3 length: 14 residues. The DNA for the CDR3 is TGCGCCAGCAGCAGACCCGGGGCGTCCTACGAGCAGTACTTC. As protein: CASSRPGASYEQYF.

This clonotype has just a few counts. The chain has TRBV7-8 and TRBJ2-5; 11 positions match TRBD2. Germline CDR1 reads SGHVS; CDR2 reads FQNEAQ. The CDR3 covers 15 residues. The V and J ends lost 6 bases and 5 bases, in that order; junction bases with no gene match: 8. CDR3: CASRGPSGGTETQYF. The DNA of the CDR3 is TGTGCCAGCAGAGGACCTAGCGGGGGGACGGAGACCCAGTACTTC.

This clonotype was counted a few times. V is TRBV20-1 and J is TRBJ2-5, with D tentatively TRBD1 (5 bases). The DNA end favors TRBJ2-1, so the J call may be wrong. Germline loops: CDR1 DFQATT, CDR2 SNEGSKA (reference sequence). The CDR3 runs to 14 residues. The chain's CDR3 is CSAREVGQNNEQFF. Written as DNA, the CDR3 is TGCAGTGCTAGAGAGGTTGGACAAAACAATGAGCAGTTCTTC.

This clonotype has just a few counts. The chain combines TRBV10-3 with TRBJ1-2; no firm D call. With 4 bases removed from V and 8 bases from J, the gap between germline ends came to 17 bases. Germline V lookup: CDR1 ENHRY, CDR2 SYGVKD. This CDR3 has 14 amino acids. This chain's CDR3 is CAISADRTMGGYTF. The CDR3 DNA sequence: TGTGCCATCAGTGCGGACCGGACCATGGGGGGCTACACCTTC.

The V and J genes are TRBV6-5 and TRBJ2-5; 8 bases line up with TRBD1. This CDR3 contains 17 residues. Germline V gene data show CDR1 as MNHEY and CDR2 as SVGAGI. V shed 0 bases, J shed 1 base, and the junction held 7 bases outside the gene matches. CDR3 region: CASSYSPTDRGQETQYF. The CDR3 bases are TGTGCCAGCAGTTACTCCCCCACCGACAGGGGCCAAGAGACCCAGTACTTC.

This sequence joins TRBV5-1 and TRBJ1-4; possibly TRBD1 for D (6 bases). The CDR3 length is 14 residues. In germline, CDR1 is SGHRS, CDR2 YFSETQ. V was cut by 4 bases and J by 4 bases, with 11 bases left in between. The CDR3 loop reads CASSIRDINEKLFF. The CDR3 DNA reads as TGCGCCAGCAGCATCCGGGACATTAATGAAAAACTGTTTTTT.

This chain connects TRBV6-1 to TRBJ2-5, with D tentatively TRBD1 (5 bases). The DNA end favors TRBJ2-7, so the J call may be wrong. CDR3 length: 13 amino acids. Looked up from germline, CDR1 is MNHNS and CDR2 is SASEGT. The CDR3 loop is CASELTVSYEQYF. Written as DNA, the CDR3 is TGTGCCAGCGAACTGACAGTCTCCTACGAGCAGTACTTC.

The CDR3 DNA reads TGTGCCAGCAGCCAAGGGGGTGGTACCGATGAGCAGTTCTTC. This translates into CASSQGGGTDEQFF. V gene TRBV3-1 combines with J gene TRBJ2-1; no clear D gene. The CDR3 loop spans 14 amino acids. Germline-derived CDR1 and CDR2 are LGHDT and YNNKEL (reference sequence). V was shortened by 1 base and J by 8 bases, with 12 bases between the two germline ends.

The chain is built from TRBV7-9 and TRBJ1-4, with D unclear. The V gene lost 4 bases and the J gene lost 4 bases, with 10 bases spanning the gap. The CDR3 has 14 amino acids. CDR1 and CDR2 from the germline V gene are SEHNR and FQNEAQ (reference sequence). The CDR3 nucleotides read TGTGCCAGCAGCTCAGGACCCAGTAATGAAAAACTGTTTTTT. It codes for CASSSGPSNEKLFF.

This clonotype was counted a few times. The rearrangement links TRBV6-1 to TRBJ2-5; D not certain. Near its end, the DNA agrees better with TRBJ2-1, so the J call may be wrong. From germline, CDR1 is MNHNS and CDR2 SASEGT. The CDR3 length is 12 residues. CDR3 sequence reads: CASKSPNNEQFF. Written as DNA, the CDR3 is TGTGCCAGCAAGAGTCCTAACAATGAGCAGTTCTTC.

The V gene is TRBV29-1, the J gene TRBJ2-7; tentatively, D is TRBD1 or TRBD2 (5 bases each). Looked up from germline, CDR1 is SQVTM and CDR2 is ANQGSEA. Trimming took off 6 bases at V and 7 bases at J, with 13 bases between the two ends. The CDR3 extends over 11 amino acids. The CDR3 region is CSVGLGPEQYF. CDR3 coding DNA: TGCAGCGTGGGGTTGGGACCAGAGCAGTACTTC.

Concerning this clonotype itself: A junction end diverges from the germline sequence, so it may reflect a read error. The V gene is TRBV20-1, the J gene TRBJ2-5; weak D call: TRBD2 (5 bases). This CDR3 comprises 12 residues. Germline CDR1 and CDR2: DFQATT and SNEGSKA (reference sequence). The CDR3 region has the DNA TGCAGCGCTAGAGGGTGGAAAGAGACCCAGTACTTC. Its translation is CSARGWKETQYF.

The chain recombines TRBV10-3 with TRBJ2-3, with TRBD2 matching over 11 bases. The junction had 11 bases not matched to a gene; V was cut back by 0 bases and J by 3 bases. CDR3 length equals 19 residues. Germline V gene sequence: CDR1 ENHRY, CDR2 SYGVKD. The CDR3: CAISESITSLAGATDTQYF. The DNA for the CDR3 is TGTGCCATCAGTGAGTCGATTACCTCACTAGCGGGAGCTACAGATACGCAGTATTTT.

The rearrangement uses TRBV12-3 or TRBV12-4 and TRBJ2-7; D may be TRBD1 (5 bases). V lost 3 bases and J lost 3, with 18 bases in between. There are 16 residues in the CDR3. The CDR3 region is CASSFGQGVRVYEQYF. CDR3 nucleotides: TGTGCCAGCAGTTTTGGGCAGGGCGTCAGAGTCTACGAGCAGTACTTC.

This clonotype was observed a few times. V and J are TRBV12-3 or TRBV12-4 and TRBJ2-3; 7 bases agree with TRBD1. This CDR3 region has 17 residues. The V and J ends lost 6 bases and 2 bases, in that order; junction bases with no gene match: 14. CDR3 amino acids: CASSRTTGWLDTDTQYF. The CDR3, as DNA: TGTGCCAGCAGCCGAACGACAGGGTGGTTGGACACAGATACGCAGTATTTT.